This TCR beta chain was obtained from a study of identical twins. The CDR3 runs to 13 residues. Trimming cost V 10 bases and J 1 base, with 8 bases left between them. For this clonotype: Its specificity is not known.

The study's findings and limits: Models underestimated TCR alpha sharing (out-of-frame) in monozygotic twins.

TCRdb ran MiXCR on the 5' RACE reads and lists one entry per CDR3 protein. Altogether some 500,000 distinct CDR3 sequences are present, approximately 15% being singletons, with the ten largest covering more than 0.8%. A further study also used this sample, focusing on yellow fever vaccine responses in identical twins.

The rearrangement joins TRBV12-3 or TRBV12-4 to TRBJ2-6, with TRBD2 as a possible D gene (5 bases). The sample consisted of CD4+ T cells sorted from blood. This clonotype was obtained from a woman aged 18 to 35 in good health. The CDR3 loop reads CATRGSGANVLTF. CDR3 DNA sequence: TGTGCCACTCGAGGGTCTGGGGCCAACGTCCTGACTTTC.